The source of this T cell receptor (beta chain) is a study of Ad26.COV2.S vaccination and SARS-CoV-2 variants (dated by TCRdb to 2020 to 2023). In terms of the full investigation: Vaccine-arm donors came from COV1001, a multicentre, randomized, double-blind, placebo-controlled phase I-IIa trial of Ad26.COV2.S in healthy adults. Ad26.COV2.S was given intramuscularly at 5x10^10 or 1x10^11 viral particles, as a single shot or as two shots 56 days apart. TCRbeta repertoire sequencing served as the tool for gauging how specific and how broad the SARS-CoV-2-reactive T cell receptors were following Ad26.COV2.S vaccination. The TCR-sequenced set comprised approximately 32 samples: some 19 Ad26.COV2.S vaccine recipients, 5 placebo recipients and 8 SARS-CoV-2 convalescent individuals. Trial participants were randomized into five groups of five: low-dose or high-dose Ad26.COV2.S given once or twice, or placebo on both occasions. Investigators remained blinded to trial group allocation during experiments and outcome assessment.

The sample's treatment or condition, from its label and the paper: roughly 18 received Ad26.COV2.S at low or high dose, single or two shots; 5 received placebo; per-sample allocation not given. Repertoires of vaccine and placebo recipients were sequenced from samples taken on day 63 after the first injection. In Cohort 1b, around 25 adults aged 18-55 years were enrolled at a single site in Boston, USA, between 29 July and 7 August 2020. Ad26.COV2.S was a replication-incompetent adenovirus type 26 vector expressing a prefusion-stabilized SARS-CoV-2 spike protein from the original Wuhan strain. From the cysteine up to the phenylalanine, the CDR3 has a length of 13 residues. Only CDR3 DNA remains: 39 bases, in frame from the first base. A distance of 6 bases separates the germline ends of V and J, which lose 3 bases and 2 bases respectively. CDR1 and CDR2, per the germline V gene (reference sequence), are SEHNR and FQNEAQ.

Worth noting for this clone: Its specific antigen is unknown. Per-nucleotide qualities are absent, and no much larger clonotype sits a single base away.

Paper-wide results and their limitations: Vaccine and placebo recipients had comparable non-spike TCR breadth, which fits with the vaccine containing only spike. The study lacked the statistical power to compare responses across vaccine doses or regimens. After vaccination, substantial breadth of spike-specific CD8+ and CD4+ T cell responses was reported. Ad26.COV2.S recipients had higher spike-specific TCR breadth than placebo recipients (P = 0.0014). According to the authors, total T cell responses may have been underestimated by the TCR breadth and depth analyses.

The immunoSEQ Assay was used to sequence TCRbeta CDR3 regions. After extraction, genomic DNA underwent amplification by bias-controlled multiplex PCR, followed by high-throughput sequencing. Under the source paper's analysis protocol: Collapsing and filtering of sequences were performed to quantify the absolute abundance of each unique TCRbeta CDR3 region. T cell fraction was estimated by normalizing TCRbeta template counts to usable DNA, which was measured by amplifying reference genes present in all nucleated cells. Repertoire TCRs were annotated as SARS-CoV-2-specific when V gene, CDR3 amino acid sequence and J gene were exactly matched to a known reactive TCR set. MIRA supplied the reference SARS-CoV-2 TCR set, which was filtered for enrichment in COVID-19-positive ImmuneCODE repertoires so that public or cross-reactive TCRs were removed. Drawing on the MIRA antigens, annotated TCRs were analysed further at the level of specific ORF or position within ORF. Breadth was defined as the number of annotated unique rearrangements divided by the total number of unique productive rearrangements, and depth was defined as the summed frequency of the annotated unique rearrangements. Group comparisons of TCR breadth used two-sided Wilcoxon rank-sum tests. TCRdb carries this immuneACCESS record with in-frame sequences only. Its versions omit some clonotypes, under half of them owing to an unresolved V gene in the studies checked, with the rest unexplained. The V and J calls and clone size are taken from that table; D and trimming were inferred from the DNA. A total of about 460,000 clones appear in this sample, roughly nine tenths of them only once. The ten largest clonotypes hold about 1.5% of the sample.

The sequence derives from a person between 18 and 60 years old who received the Ad26.COV2.S COVID-19 vaccine or a placebo. The sample here was peripheral blood, taken in a trial of Ad26.COV2.S vaccine versus placebo. Recombination linked TRBV7-9 to TRBJ2-3, with the D gene too uncertain to name. The nucleotide sequence reads as follows: TGTGCCAGCAGCTTTGGAACCACAGATACGCAGTATTTT. It codes for CASSFGTTDTQYF.